Presented here are 21 T cell receptor beta chains from one specimen sequenced in a study of OX40 agonist ivuxolimab in advanced cancers. Only in-frame clones appear in the TCRdb table, and some are missing; sequencing was by immunoSEQ multiplex PCR. Counted here are 50,000 to 75,000 clones, 80% to 90% occurring once; the ten biggest clones make up 1.9%. This specimen consisted of CD4+ or CD8+ T cells sorted from blood, obtained in a trial of the OX40 agonist ivuxolimab. The receptors were gathered from an adult with an advanced solid tumor such as melanoma, head and neck, liver or kidney cancer.

The rearrangement joins TRBV30 to TRBJ1-4, with 7 bases identical to TRBD1. The CDR3 spans 12 residues. V shed 7 bases and J 6 bases; nucleotides not matched to a gene: 5. Germline loops: CDR1 GTSNPN, CDR2 SVGIG (reference sequence). CDR3 in amino acids: CAYDREDEKLFF. The CDR3, as DNA: TGTGCCTACGACAGGGAGGATGAAAAACTGTTTTTT.

V and J are TRBV7-9 and TRBJ2-1; 7 bases are shared with TRBD2. The CDR3 covers 14 residues. Germline CDR1 is SEHNR and CDR2 is FQNEAQ (reference sequence). V lost 5 bases and J lost 6; bases outside the gene matches: 7. CDR3 in amino acids: CASSRGVAPNEQFF. The CDR3 region has the DNA TGTGCCAGCAGCCGGGGGGTGGCTCCCAATGAGCAGTTCTTC. Variable domain in full (rest from reference TRBV7-9 and TRBJ2-1): DTGVSQNPRHKITKRGQNVTFRCDPISEHNRLYWYRQTLGQGPEFLTYFQNEAQLEKSRLLSDRFSAERPKGSFSTLEIQRTEQGDSAMYLCASSRGVAPNEQFFGPGTRLTVL.

This chain links TRBV28 with TRBJ1-2; no reliable D call. The CDR3 extends over 12 amino acids. Germline values: CDR1 MDHEN, CDR2 SYDVKM. Trimming stripped 5 bases from V and 8 bases from J, with 12 bases between. The CDR3 protein is CASSESRLGYTF. The CDR3 DNA reads TGTGCCAGCAGTGAAAGCCGGTTAGGCTACACCTTC.

This chain uses TRBV4-2 with TRBJ2-2; TRBD2 might be the D (5 bases). Trimming cost V 3 bases and J 6 bases, with 17 bases left between them. This CDR3 contains 16 residues. Germline V gives CDR1 LGHNA, CDR2 YNFKEQ. As DNA, the CDR3 is TGTGCCAGCAGCCATGCCTCACGGGGTCAAGCCGGGGAGCTGTTTTTT. Translating it yields CASSHASRGQAGELFF.

The chain has TRBV6-6 and TRBJ2-7; D remains unclear. Germline CDR1 is MNHNY and CDR2 is SVGAGI (reference sequence). V lost 7 bases to trimming and J lost 6 bases, with 19 bases between them. The CDR3 sequence is 14 residues long. DNA of the CDR3: TGTGCCAGCACCAAAGACCCCCTTGGGTCCGAGCAGTACTTC. The encoded protein is CASTKDPLGSEQYF.

V usage is TRBV5-1 and J usage is TRBJ2-1; 11 bases agree with TRBD2. CDR1 is SGHRS and CDR2 is YFSETQ in the germline V gene. The CDR3 loop spans 18 amino acids. The V and J ends lost 0 bases and 6 bases, in that order; junction bases with no gene match: 11. This CDR3 is CASSLEIAGGPLINEQFF. CDR3 in DNA: TGCGCCAGCAGCTTGGAGATAGCGGGAGGGCCGCTAATCAATGAGCAGTTCTTC.

V usage is TRBV6-6 and J usage is TRBJ2-2; 12 nucleotides line up with TRBD1. Germline V gene lookup returns CDR1 MNHNY and CDR2 SVGAGI (reference sequence). The CDR3 spans 16 residues. The V segment lost 5 bases and the J segment 5 bases; nucleotides outside the gene matches: 6. This CDR3 is CASSGLGQGATGELFF. The CDR3 DNA follows: TGTGCCAGCAGTGGACTGGGACAGGGGGCGACCGGGGAGCTGTTTTTT.

The chain has TRBV28 and TRBJ2-5, with D tentatively TRBD2 (6 bases). The CDR3 totals 13 residues. CDR1 and CDR2 from the germline V gene are MDHEN and SYDVKM. Between the trimmed V and J ends, which lost 7 bases and 3 bases, there was a span of 12 bases. The CDR3 is CASTLGGEETQYF. In DNA, the CDR3 is TGTGCCAGCACCCTGGGCGGGGAAGAGACCCAGTACTTC.

The rearrangement joins TRBV6-5 to TRBJ2-7; TRBD2 is a possible D gene (6 bases). The length of the CDR3 is 16 residues. V lost 0 bases, J lost 4 bases, and 16 bases lay in between. Germline CDR1 MNHEY, CDR2 SVGAGI. The chain's CDR3 is CASSYSGRLGLYEQYF. The CDR3, as DNA: TGTGCCAGCAGTTACTCAGGGAGGCTGGGATTATACGAGCAGTACTTC.

This chain joins TRBV4-1 and TRBJ2-1; 9 bases match TRBD2. Germline assignment: CDR1 MGHRA and CDR2 YSYEKL. J gave up 4 bases and V 1 base, and 8 bases lay outside the gene matches. This CDR3 contains 17 residues. For the CDR3, the DNA is TGCGCCAGCAGCCAAGTATCCCCTAGCGGGGTTTACAATGAGCAGTTCTTC. This sequence encodes CASSQVSPSGVYNEQFF.

The rearrangement links TRBV19 to TRBJ2-3; no definite D call. CDR1 is LNHDA, CDR2 SQIVND, per germline (reference sequence). Trimming left V 7 bases short and J 6 bases short, with 8 bases between. The CDR3 covers 11 residues. In nucleotides, the CDR3 is TGTGCCAGTACCGAGTATGATACGCAGTATTTT. Translating it yields CASTEYDTQYF.

The sample holds one count of this clone. V is TRBV11-2 and J is TRBJ1-5; 11 nucleotides match TRBD1. CDR1 is SGHAT, CDR2 FQNNGV, per germline. After removal of 3 bases from V and 7 bases from J, the junction contained 5 bases not matched to a gene. There are 15 residues in the CDR3. The CDR3 reads CASSFSGQGGQPQHF. The CDR3 DNA is TGTGCCAGCAGCTTTTCGGGACAGGGGGGGCAGCCCCAGCATTTT.

This sequence joins TRBV19 and TRBJ1-3, with D maybe TRBD1 (5 bases). Per germline, CDR1 LNHDA and CDR2 SQIVND (reference sequence). The CDR3 totals 16 residues. Trimming cost V 6 bases and J 0 bases, with 15 bases left between them. CDR3: CASSPPGRSSGNTIYF. Written as DNA, the CDR3 is TGTGCCAGTAGCCCTCCGGGACGGAGCTCTGGAAACACCATATATTTT.

The chain recombines TRBV9 with TRBJ2-3; perhaps TRBD1 as D (5 bases). Germline CDR1 and CDR2: SGDLS and YYNGEE. Trimming took 3 bases from V and 0 from J, leaving 17 bases between them. This CDR3 spans 17 amino acids. The CDR3 here is CASSEGRATMSTDTQYF. The DNA for the CDR3 is TGTGCCAGCAGCGAGGGCAGGGCGACAATGAGCACAGATACGCAGTATTTT.

As for this clone: At one of its ends the junction is not consistent with the germline gene, which may arise from a read error. The chain joins TRBV28 to TRBJ1-2; D unresolved. The CDR3 loop spans 12 amino acids. Germline loops: CDR1 MDHEN, CDR2 SYDVKM. The chain's CDR3 is CASSLTEQTLHF. For the CDR3, the DNA is TGTGCCAGCAGTTTAACGGAACAGACTCTCCACTTC.

This clone occurred once. The chain joins TRBV19 to TRBJ2-2, with D possibly matching TRBD2 (6 bases). This CDR3 has 14 amino acids. Trimming took 7 bases from V and 6 from J, leaving 15 bases between them. Germline V gives CDR1 LNHDA, CDR2 SQIVND (reference sequence). CDR3 nucleotides: TGTGCCAGTATTGGGGGGAGCGTACCCGGGGAGCTGTTTTTT. Its translation: CASIGGSVPGELFF.

The V gene is TRBV7-6, the J gene TRBJ2-7; D is perhaps TRBD1 (5 bases). Deletions cut 6 bases from V and 0 bases from J, with 15 bases between. CDR3 length: 15 amino acids. From germline, CDR1 is SGHVS and CDR2 FNYEAQ. The CDR3 loop reads CASSLQQGNSYEQYF. The CDR3 DNA sequence: TGTGCCAGCAGTCTACAGCAGGGCAACTCCTACGAGCAGTACTTC.

The chain carries TRBV6-1 and TRBJ1-2, with D perhaps TRBD1 (6 bases). Per germline, CDR1 MNHNS and CDR2 SASEGT. V was pared by 5 bases and J by 0 bases, with 13 bases between. The CDR3 contains 15 residues. The CDR3 sequence: CASSLKQGANYGYTF. As DNA, the CDR3 is TGTGCCAGCAGTTTGAAACAGGGAGCTAACTATGGCTACACCTTC.

The chain uses TRBV5-5 and TRBJ2-1; 9 bases map to TRBD2. Germline V gene data show CDR1 as SGHKS and CDR2 as YYEKEE (reference sequence). The V and J ends lost 3 bases and 9 bases, in that order; junction bases with no gene match: 13. The CDR3 length is 16 residues. CDR3 DNA: TGTGCCAGCAGCTCCGGAGCCGGGACTAGCATCAGTGAGCAGTTCTTC. It codes for CASSSGAGTSISEQFF.

J is TRBJ1-4 and V is TRBV6-5; 9 bases are shared with TRBD1. The CDR3 runs 15 residues. Per germline, CDR1 MNHEY and CDR2 SVGAGI. V trimming: 6 bases; J trimming: 8 bases; junction bases outside the gene matches: 10. CDR3 DNA sequence: TGTGCCAGCAGGAAAGGGACAGGGAATGAAGAAAAACTGTTTTTT. It yields the protein CASRKGTGNEEKLFF.

The rearrangement links TRBV18 to TRBJ1-5; TRBD1 is a possible D gene (5 bases). V lost 4 bases to trimming and J lost 6 bases, with 10 bases between them. CDR3 length: 13 residues. Germline V gives CDR1 KGHSH, CDR2 LQKENI. The CDR3 sequence: CASSRGVVQPQHF. In DNA, the CDR3 is TGTGCCAGCTCACGGGGGGTTGTTCAGCCCCAGCATTTT. The whole variable domain, remainder taken from reference TRBV18 and TRBJ1-5, is NAGVMQNPRHLVRRRGQEARLRCSPMKGHSHVYWYRQLPEEGLKFMVYLQKENIIDESGMPKERFSAEFPKEGPSILRIQQVVRGDSAAYFCASSRGVVQPQHFGDGTRLSIL.